This note documents a single T cell receptor beta chain sequence. This record comes from a study of control samples from healthy donors and cancer patients. This CDR3 is 14 amino acids long. Looked up from germline, CDR1 is SGHRS and CDR2 is YFSETQ. Trimming stripped 4 bases from V and 0 bases from J, with 10 bases between. This table comes from immunoSEQ multiplex PCR, and its TCRdb copy is limited to in-frame clones, with some not included. The data hold under 95,000 clones, with approximately 80% observed a single time. V and J are TRBV5-1 and TRBJ1-1; D is ambiguous. This TCR was recovered from a man aged 45-65 years in good health. Material for sequencing was blood. The CDR3 nucleotides are TGCGCCAGCAGCCCCAAGAGTCTGAACACTGAAGCTTTCTTT. It is translated as CASSPKSLNTEAFF.